This TCR beta chain was recovered during a study of PD-L1 blockade in urothelial cancer. On the study more broadly: Men with urothelial cancer arising in the bladder made up about 90% of the roughly 29 patients. Per blood sample, T cells had a median of roughly 140,000.

About this clone itself: As yet, its antigen is unknown.

The method was immunoSEQ multiplex PCR; TCRdb's version includes in-frame clones alone and lacks a portion of them. This sample has roughly 100,000 clones; around 85% occur once, and the top ten carry roughly 2.3%. Study outcomes and limitations: Pretreatment TCR clonality in blood under the median foretold superior survival.

V was cut by 1 base and J by 3 bases, with 4 bases left in between. The CDR3 is made up of 11 amino acids. Germline V lookup: CDR1 DFQATT, CDR2 SNEGSKA (reference sequence). This TCR was sampled from a man over 45 with urothelial cancer. V usage is TRBV20-1 and J usage is TRBJ2-7; D is unresolved. This sample comprised PBMCs, obtained around atezolizumab (anti-PD-L1) treatment. The CDR3 region is CSARVRYEQYF. The DNA for the CDR3 is TGCAGTGCTAGAGTCCGCTACGAGCAGTACTTC.